A single sample gave rise to the 22 T cell receptor beta chains below, sequenced in a study of cytomegalovirus exposure and HLA in healthy donors. Primers for the PCR totalled 60 Vbeta and 13 Jbeta. Only in-frame clones appear in the TCRdb table, and some are missing; sequencing was by immunoSEQ multiplex PCR. This table has about 140,000 clones, 60% to 80% appearing once. Sequenced input: PBMCs. The receptors were gathered from a male donor in good health and CMV-seronegative.

J is TRBJ2-1 and V is TRBV10-2; tentatively, D is TRBD2 (7 bases). V was cut by 7 bases and J by 10 bases, with 17 bases left in between. Germline CDR1 is WSHSY and CDR2 is SAAADI. The CDR3 extends over 13 amino acids. CDR3 region: CASTLGGAGEQFF. CDR3 nucleotide sequence: TGCGCCAGCACCTTGGGGGGGGCGGGCGAGCAGTTCTTC.

This clone was recorded a few times. The J gene is TRBJ1-1, the V gene TRBV5-1, with D perhaps matching TRBD1 (5 bases). There are 14 residues in the CDR3. Per the germline V gene, CDR1 is SGHRS and CDR2 is YFSETQ. The V and J ends lost 7 bases and 3 bases respectively, with 16 bases between them. CDR3 nucleotides: TGCGCCAGCTCCTCGTGGCTGACAGACACTGAAGCTTTCTTT. Amino acids: CASSSWLTDTEAFF.

J is TRBJ1-1 and V is TRBV5-1, with TRBD1 matching 7 bases. The CDR3 covers 15 residues. CDR1 and CDR2 (germline): SGHRS, YFSETQ. V lost 7 bases and J lost 4; bases outside the gene matches: 13. CDR3 sequence reads: CASGTQGGRGTEAFF. The DNA for the CDR3 is TGCGCCAGCGGCACTCAGGGGGGCAGGGGCACTGAAGCTTTCTTT.

The chain is built from TRBV4-2 and TRBJ1-1; a possible D gene is TRBD1 (5 bases). CDR1 is LGHNA, CDR2 YNFKEQ, per germline. V dropped 0 bases and J dropped 3 bases, with 17 bases sitting between them. There are 17 residues in the CDR3. The CDR3 region is CASSQDEQAQSYTEAFF. The CDR3 region has the DNA TGTGCCAGCAGCCAAGATGAACAGGCCCAAAGCTACACTGAAGCTTTCTTT.

CDR3 sequence: CASSLISGQGGNQPQHF. Here the CDR3 DNA reads TGTGCCAGCAGCTTGATCTCCGGACAGGGGGGTAATCAGCCCCAGCATTTT. This rearrangement joins TRBV5-8 to TRBJ1-5, with TRBD1 matching 10 bases. J gave up 4 bases and V 1 base, and 8 bases lay outside the gene matches. CDR1 and CDR2 (germline): SGHTS, YDEGEE. This CDR3 contains 17 residues.

The chain uses TRBV2 and TRBJ2-2, with TRBD2 as a possible D gene (7 bases). The CDR3 consists of 14 residues. In germline, CDR1 is SNHLY, CDR2 FYNNEI. The V gene lost 4 bases and the J gene lost 7 bases, with 13 bases spanning the gap. The CDR3 DNA reads TGTGCCAGCAGTGGAGGGGGGGGGTTCGGGGAGCTGTTTTTT. It encodes CASSGGGGFGELFF.

The V gene is TRBV6-5, the J gene TRBJ2-3; 7 nucleotides line up with TRBD2. The V segment lost 5 bases and the J segment 3 bases; nucleotides outside the gene matches: 2. Germline CDR1 and CDR2: MNHEY and SVGAGI. The CDR3 contains 13 residues. CDR3 nucleotides: TGTGCCAGCAGTCTAGCGGTAACAGATACGCAGTATTTT. Its translation: CASSLAVTDTQYF.

In the case of this clone: The same CDR3 also results from other DNA sequences found in this sample. The V and J genes are TRBV7-9 and TRBJ1-6; 12 bases match TRBD1. This CDR3 spans 14 amino acids. The junction had 2 bases not matched to a gene; V was cut back by 4 bases and J by 10 bases. In germline, CDR1 is SEHNR, CDR2 FQNEAQ (reference sequence). In nucleotides, the CDR3 is TGTGCCAGCAGCTCGGGACAGGGGGCGTCACCCCTCCACTTT. This codes for CASSSGQGASPLHF.

J is TRBJ2-1 and V is TRBV7-8; 11 bases line up with TRBD2. The CDR3 has 17 residues. J lost 1 base, V lost 5 bases, and 7 bases had no gene match. Germline lookup yields CDR1 SGHVS and CDR2 FQNEAQ. The CDR3 reads CASSPPLAGGSYNEQFF. The CDR3 DNA reads TGTGCCAGCAGCCCCCCTCTAGCGGGGGGATCCTACAATGAGCAGTTCTTC.

V is TRBV7-2 and J is TRBJ2-5, with 10 positions matching TRBD1. Looked up from germline, CDR1 is SGHTA and CDR2 is FQGNSA. CDR3 size: 14 residues. V was pared by 1 base and J by 6 bases, with 2 bases of the junction left unmatched. DNA of the CDR3: TGTGCCAGCAGCTTAGGGACAGGGGGGCAGACCCAGTACTTC. This sequence encodes CASSLGTGGQTQYF.

The rearrangement uses TRBV18 and TRBJ1-1; TRBD1 matches 9 bases. CDR1 KGHSH and CDR2 LQKENI come from the germline V gene. There are 14 residues in the CDR3. The trim removed 3 bases at V and 4 bases at J, leaving 3 bases unmatched. The CDR3 region is CASSPLDRGTEAFF. The DNA for the CDR3 is TGTGCCAGCTCACCCCTGGACAGGGGCACTGAAGCTTTCTTT. Full variable domain (missing parts from reference TRBV18 and TRBJ1-1): NAGVMQNPRHLVRRRGQEARLRCSPMKGHSHVYWYRQLPEEGLKFMVYLQKENIIDESGMPKERFSAEFPKEGPSILRIQQVVRGDSAAYFCASSPLDRGTEAFFGQGTRLTVV.

The rearrangement uses TRBV10-3 and TRBJ2-1; 7 nucleotides align to TRBD2. There are 14 residues in the CDR3. V was clipped by 11 bases and J by 7 bases; unmatched bases: 14. Germline V gene data show CDR1 as ENHRY and CDR2 as SYGVKD. The CDR3 reads CAAAQRGRRNEQFF. The CDR3, as DNA: TGTGCCGCAGCCCAGCGGGGCCGAAGGAATGAGCAGTTCTTC.

CDR3 nucleotides: TGTGCCAGCAGCTTAGCCAGCGGGGGGAACCAAGATACGCAGTATTTT. Its translation: CASSLASGGNQDTQYF. The genes are TRBV13 and TRBJ2-3, with 9 bases that match TRBD2. This CDR3 comprises 16 residues. Germline lookup yields CDR1 PRHDT and CDR2 FYEKMQ (reference sequence). With V trimmed by 1 base and J by 5 bases, 7 bases remained unmatched.

Only a few counts were recorded for this clone. This chain connects TRBV6-6 to TRBJ2-2; 9 bases are a match to TRBD1. The CDR3 contains 15 residues. The V gene's germline CDR1 is MNHNY and CDR2 SVGAGI (reference sequence). V lost 6 bases and J lost 1; bases outside the gene matches: 3. The CDR3 DNA follows: TGTGCCAGCAGACCGGGACAGGGGAACACCGGGGAGCTGTTTTTT. This sequence encodes CASRPGQGNTGELFF.

In this sample, this clone turned up a few times. V and J are TRBV10-3 and TRBJ1-1; 8 bases align to TRBD1. J gave up 3 bases and V 6 bases, and 3 bases lay outside the gene matches. This CDR3 comprises 13 residues. Germline lookup yields CDR1 ENHRY and CDR2 SYGVKD. The CDR3 loop reads CAISRGLDTEAFF. CDR3 DNA: TGTGCCATCAGCAGGGGGCTTGACACTGAAGCTTTCTTT.

This clone was seen a handful of times. The chain is built from TRBV6-4 and TRBJ2-1; 7 bases are shared with TRBD1. The CDR3 runs to 15 residues. Germline loops: CDR1 MRHNA, CDR2 SNTAGT. V lost 6 bases, J lost 6 bases, and 11 bases stayed unmatched. CDR3 coding DNA: TGTGCCAGCAGCCCTGACAGGGTGGGTTCCAATGAGCAGTTCTTC. Translated, it gives CASSPDRVGSNEQFF.

The chain uses TRBV7-2 and TRBJ2-5, with D perhaps TRBD2 (6 bases). In germline, CDR1 is SGHTA, CDR2 FQGNSA. CDR3 length: 15 residues. The ends were cut back, 5 bases at V and 5 bases at J, with 18 bases in the middle. The CDR3 reads CASSEGRREAETQYF. The CDR3 region has the DNA TGTGCCAGCAGCGAAGGGAGGAGGGAAGCGGAGACCCAGTACTTC.

The chain joins TRBV9 to TRBJ2-1; TRBD2 is a possible D gene (6 bases). Germline values: CDR1 SGDLS, CDR2 YYNGEE. The CDR3 consists of 14 residues. Trimming removed 3 bases from V and 3 bases from J, with 10 bases in between. The CDR3 DNA reads as TGTGCCAGCAGCGCTAGCGTCCTCTACAATGAGCAGTTCTTC. Translation: CASSASVLYNEQFF.

Points on this clone: The junction and the germline gene differ at one end; a read error may be behind it. In the same sample, other DNA sequences code for this CDR3. The chain recombines TRBV7-9 with TRBJ2-3; TRBD2 aligns across 9 bases. In germline, CDR1 is SEHNR, CDR2 FQNEAQ (reference sequence). The length of the CDR3 is 14 residues. For the CDR3, the DNA is TGTGCCAGTAGCTTGGGTACTAGCGGGGATACGCAGTATTTT. Protein: CASSLGTSGDTQYF.

This sequence joins TRBV7-2 and TRBJ2-1; D is undetermined. V was trimmed by 3 bases and J by 0 bases, leaving 3 bases between them. Germline CDR1 reads SGHTA; CDR2 reads FQGNSA. This CDR3 is 13 amino acids long. The CDR3 spells CASSLSSYNEQFF. The CDR3, as DNA: TGTGCCAGCAGCTTGAGCTCCTACAATGAGCAGTTCTTC.

In DNA form, the CDR3 reads TGCGCCAGCAGCCAAGAGCCACCAGGGGGCGAAAACACCGGGGAGCTGTTTTTT. Translation: CASSQEPPGGENTGELFF. V and J are TRBV4-3 and TRBJ2-2, with 8 nucleotides matching TRBD1. The CDR3 length is 18 residues. Germline V gene sequence: CDR1 LGHNA, CDR2 YSLEER. Germline trimming cut 0 bases from V and 2 bases from J; bases unmatched to any gene: 8.

The chain has TRBV4-1 and TRBJ2-5, with 7 nucleotides matching TRBD2. Germline V gene data show CDR1 as MGHRA and CDR2 as YSYEKL. V was clipped by 2 bases and J by 4 bases; unmatched bases: 4. The CDR3 has 14 residues. CDR3 sequence reads: CASSQPGGVETQYF. The CDR3 DNA sequence: TGCGCCAGCAGCCAACCGGGAGGTGTAGAGACCCAGTACTTC.